This TCR beta chain came from a study of CD8 T cells in Susac syndrome. The RNA input was roughly 0.45 to 1 ug, and it was reverse transcribed with random hexamers. Multiplex immunoSEQ PCR targeted 54 Vbeta and 13 Jbeta TCR beta segments. MiXCR, run by TCRdb on the immunoSEQ multiplex PCR reads, gives a single entry per CDR3 protein. Among 140,000 to 150,000 distinct CDR3 sequences listed, around 94% were seen once. The CD8+ and CD4+ T cells were isolated magnetically using a negative isolation approach, whereas the TEMRA cells were enriched by FACS. CDR3 length: 15 residues. V dropped 4 bases and J dropped 6; count of bases not matched to a gene: 11. The germline CDR1 and CDR2 sequences are SQVTM and ANQGSEA.

The chain carries TRBV29-1 and TRBJ2-1, with 8 bases lining up with TRBD1. Source material: CD4+ T cells from PBMCs. The receptor was isolated from a human donor in good health. The CDR3 region has the DNA TGCAGCGTTGCGGGTCAGGGGGCTACCCTCAATGAGCAGTTCTTC. Its translation is CSVAGQGATLNEQFF.